This TCR beta chain was obtained from a study of post-analysis software for immune sequencing data. Study background: Multiple sclerosis in the patients followed relapsing-remitting, secondary progressive and progressive-relapsing courses. Whole-study results and caveats: Controls showed significantly higher normalized Chao1 diversity than did multiple sclerosis patients. Co-batched samples clustered tightly together by F measure.

A few counts support this clonotype. The antigen remains undetermined. Unique molecular identifiers featured in each of the TCR beta cDNA libraries. Via MiXCR, TCRdb re-called the PCR reads, giving one row per CDR3 protein. The sample has approximately 400,000 distinct CDR3 sequences, roughly 35% seen once. The clonotype originates from a girl between 10 and 17 years old with multiple sclerosis. The sequenced material came from blood.

CDR3 in DNA: TGCAGCGTTGAGACGGGACGGTCCTCCTACGAGCAGTACTTC. Its translation: CSVETGRSSYEQYF. The genes are TRBV29-1 and TRBJ2-7; perhaps D is TRBD1 or TRBD2 (5 bases each). The V gene's germline CDR1 is SQVTM and CDR2 ANQGSEA. The CDR3 is 14 residues long. The V end lost 3 bases, the J end lost 0 bases, and 12 bases lay between the germline ends.